The entry below gives a single T cell receptor beta chain sequence along with its context. The table came from immunoSEQ multiplex PCR; TCRdb's copy has only in-frame clones and leaves some out. Of fewer than 200,000 clones listed, 65% to 70% are singletons. Trimming stripped 6 bases from V and 0 bases from J, with 17 bases between. Germline V gene data show CDR1 as SQVTM and CDR2 as ANQGSEA. The CDR3 loop spans 15 amino acids. The record originates from a study of shared clonotypes between healthy human individuals. Study-level information: Three plates each covered CD4 naive and memory; CD8 naive two, CD8 memory one.

Sequencing was carried out using memory CD4+ T cells sorted from blood. As for subset: CD45RA-negative fraction. The chain carries TRBV29-1 and TRBJ1-1; D unresolved. This TCR came from a man aged 30 to 45 in good health. CDR3 amino acids: CSVAPGWAMNTEAFF. Here the CDR3 DNA reads TGCAGCGTCGCCCCCGGGTGGGCGATGAACACTGAAGCTTTCTTT.